The entry below describes one T cell receptor (beta chain). As yet, its antigen is unknown. The data were obtained in a study of beta chain features in type 1 diabetes. Overall study context: About 110 million sorted cells were examined across all samples.

Expressed TCRB transcripts were sequenced because the isolated RNA had all been reverse transcribed beforehand. Measured with immunoSEQ multiplex PCR; TCRdb has only the in-frame clones, and not every one. Of fewer than 450,000 clones in the sample, approximately 13% were seen once. Study-level points and caveats: TCRB CDR3s were moderately but significantly shorter in Type 1 diabetes patients in all four CD4+ subsets.

The sequencing input was naive CD4+ T cells from blood. The sequence derives from a woman aged 18-35 years with type 1 diabetes.

The CDR3, as DNA: TGCGCCAGCAGCCCCACAGGGGTGGGGAACTATGGCTACACCTTC. This sequence encodes CASSPTGVGNYGYTF. The chain carries TRBV5-1 and TRBJ1-2; 7 bases align to TRBD1. The CDR3 extends over 15 amino acids. CDR1 is SGHRS and CDR2 is YFSETQ in the germline V gene. With 4 bases clipped from V and 2 bases from J, the junction kept 8 bases outside the gene matches.